Listed here are 20 T cell receptor beta chains from one sample, sequenced in a study of blood T cells in healthy people across ages. Together with a sample-barcoded 5' primer, a J-beta primer mix was included in a second PCR lasting roughly 7 to 11 cycles. TCRdb reanalysed the 5' RACE reads using MiXCR and keeps one entry per CDR3 protein. The data contain 650,000 to 900,000 distinct CDR3 sequences, about 59% of them singletons. Sequencing was done on a sample of blood. These receptors all come from a man aged 30 to 45 in good health.

The genes are TRBV13 and TRBJ2-2; D not resolved. Trimming shortened V by 5 bases and J by 5 bases, and 18 bases separated the two germline ends. In germline, CDR1 is PRHDT, CDR2 FYEKMQ (reference sequence). This CDR3 is 16 amino acids long. In DNA, the CDR3 is TGTGCCAGCAGCAGGCCTATGGGCAGCAGGACCGGGGAGCTGTTTTTT. Protein: CASSRPMGSRTGELFF.

The chain couples TRBV12-3 or TRBV12-4 to TRBJ2-5; D is perhaps TRBD2 (6 bases). TRBJ2-7 matches the DNA end more closely, so the J call is doubtful. The CDR3 consists of 12 residues. The CDR3 sequence is CASSPWGGEQYF. The CDR3 DNA sequence: TGTGCCAGCAGCCCCTGGGGAGGCGAGCAGTACTTC.

This rearrangement joins TRBV9 to TRBJ2-7, with TRBD1 matching 7 bases. The closer fit of TRBJ2-4 to the DNA end suggests the J call may be wrong. CDR3 length: 12 residues. Per germline, CDR1 SGDLS and CDR2 YYNGEE. The CDR3 loop reads CASSGGTDIQYF. The CDR3 DNA reads as TGTGCCAGCAGCGGAGGGACAGACATTCAGTACTTC.

This clonotype was seen a handful of times. The V gene is TRBV7-2, the J gene TRBJ1-6; TRBD1 matches 10 bases. Trimming cost V 7 bases and J 10 bases; bases outside gene matches: 7. The CDR3 length is 14 residues. The V gene's germline CDR1 is SGHTA and CDR2 FQGNSA. This CDR3 reads CASNSGTGDSPLHF. The CDR3 nucleotides are TGTGCCAGCAATTCCGGGACAGGGGACTCACCCCTCCACTTT. Supplemented by reference TRBV7-2 and TRBJ1-6, the full variable domain reads GAGVSQSPSNKVTEKGKDVELRCDPISGHTALYWYRQSLGQGLEFLIYFQGNSAPDKSGLPSDRFSAERTGGSVSTLTIQRTQQEDSAVYLCASNSGTGDSPLHFGNGTRLTVT.

The V call is TRBV9, the J call TRBJ2-1; TRBD2 matches at 7 bases. CDR3 length: 15 residues. V was pared by 0 bases and J by 8 bases, with 8 bases of the junction left unmatched. In germline, CDR1 is SGDLS, CDR2 YYNGEE. The CDR3 nucleotides read TGTGCCAGCAGCGTAGATGCGCGGGGGTATGATGAGCAGTTCTTC. Protein: CASSVDARGYDEQFF.

This chain uses TRBV9 with TRBJ2-3; the D gene is possibly TRBD2 (5 bases). The V gene lost 2 bases and the J gene lost 0 bases, with 13 bases spanning the gap. Looked up from germline, CDR1 is SGDLS and CDR2 is YYNGEE. The CDR3 has 16 residues. The CDR3 sequence: CASSVTSVISTDTQYF. In DNA, the CDR3 is TGTGCCAGCAGCGTCACTAGTGTGATAAGCACAGATACGCAGTATTTT. Supplemented by reference TRBV9 and TRBJ2-3, the full variable domain reads DSGVTQTPKHLITATGQRVTLRCSPRSGDLSVYWYQQSLDQGLQFLIQYYNGEERAKGNILERFSAQQFPDLHSELNLSSLELGDSALYFCASSVTSVISTDTQYFGPGTRLTVL.

The rearrangement links TRBV3-1 to TRBJ2-1, with 8 bases identical to TRBD1. The CDR3 is made up of 15 amino acids. V dropped 6 bases and J dropped 8; count of bases not matched to a gene: 12. Germline CDR1 LGHDT, CDR2 YNNKEL (reference sequence). The CDR3 DNA follows: TGTGCCAGCAGTTACGGGACAGGCAGAGGCGATGAGCAGTTCTTC. Translation gives CASSYGTGRGDEQFF.

V gene TRBV10-3 combines with J gene TRBJ2-3; 7 bases are a match to TRBD2. V gave up 2 bases and J gave up 0 bases; unmatched junction bases: 5. This CDR3 has 16 amino acids. From germline, CDR1 is ENHRY and CDR2 SYGVKD. The CDR3 here is CAISETSGVSTDTQYF. CDR3 DNA sequence: TGTGCCATCAGTGAGACCAGCGGGGTGAGCACAGATACGCAGTATTTT.

In its sample, this clonotype was seen once. The chain has TRBV27 and TRBJ2-3; 7 nucleotides match TRBD1. The germline CDR1 and CDR2 sequences are MNHEY and SMNVEV (reference sequence). Trimming at V came to 2 bases and at J to 4 bases, leaving 9 bases not matched to a gene. This CDR3 region has 16 residues. CDR3 loop: CASSLATTQGPDTQYF. In DNA, the CDR3 is TGTGCCAGCAGTTTAGCGACGACACAGGGGCCAGATACGCAGTATTTT.

V is TRBV30 and J is TRBJ1-4; tentatively, D is TRBD1 (6 bases). This CDR3 spans 15 amino acids. CDR1 is GTSNPN and CDR2 is SVGIG in the germline V gene (reference sequence). Deletions cut 0 bases from V and 4 bases from J, with 12 bases between. CDR3 amino acids: CAWSVRGGGNEKLFF. DNA for the CDR3: TGTGCCTGGAGTGTACGGGGAGGGGGTAATGAAAAACTGTTTTTT.

For this clonotype: An end of the junction does not agree with germline; a read error may underlie this. The chain uses TRBV29-1 and TRBJ2-3; maybe TRBD2 (5 bases). Germline V gene sequence: CDR1 SQVTM, CDR2 ANQGSEA. The CDR3 is 14 residues long. The CDR3 loop is CSVLGLSSTDTQYF. As DNA, the CDR3 is TGCAGCGTCCTTGGGCTCTCTAGCACAGACACGCAGTATTTT.

The chain joins TRBV12-3 or TRBV12-4 to TRBJ2-1, with 12 positions matching TRBD2. This CDR3 has 14 amino acids. V lost 2 bases and J lost 10; bases outside the gene matches: 3. CDR3 residues: CASSLSSGGAEQFF. The CDR3 coding sequence is TGTGCCAGCAGTTTATCTAGCGGGGGGGCGGAGCAGTTCTTC.

This clonotype was found a few times. This chain uses TRBV7-9 with TRBJ1-2; maybe TRBD1 (6 bases). There are 14 residues in the CDR3. Germline CDR1 SEHNR, CDR2 FQNEAQ (reference sequence). V lost 4 bases, J lost 8 bases, and 17 bases lay in between. Written as DNA, the CDR3 is TGTGCCAGCAGCTCGGCAGACAGGACGGTGGGCTACACCTTC. This sequence encodes CASSSADRTVGYTF.

This clonotype turned up a few times. The chain has TRBV15 and TRBJ2-7, with TRBD2 as a possible D gene (6 bases). CDR3 size: 13 residues. Trimming pared 1 base from V and 3 bases from J, leaving 7 bases between. CDR1 LNHNV and CDR2 YYDKDF come from the germline V gene (reference sequence). CDR3 nucleotides: TGTGCCACCAGCAGAGTCGGGGGCTACGAGCAGTACTTC. Translating gives CATSRVGGYEQYF.

The V and J genes are TRBV25-1 and TRBJ1-1; 7 bases fit TRBD1. Germline V gene data show CDR1 as MGHDK and CDR2 as SYGVNS. Trimming removed 1 base from V and 6 bases from J; junction bases left unmatched: 2. CDR3 length: 13 amino acids. The CDR3 nucleotides are TGTGCCAGCAGTGAATCGGGACAGCCTGAAGCTTTCTTT. Its protein is CASSESGQPEAFF.

In this sample, this clonotype turned up a few times. The chain links TRBV4-2 to TRBJ2-3; either TRBD1 or TRBD2 may fit D (6 bases each). Deletions cut 1 base from V and 6 bases from J, with 17 bases between. Germline CDR1 LGHNA, CDR2 YNFKEQ. The CDR3 covers 16 residues. CDR3 protein: CASSQAGTSGADTQYF. The CDR3 region has the DNA TGTGCCAGCAGCCAAGCCGGGACCTCGGGGGCGGATACGCAGTATTTT.

The rearrangement links TRBV7-9 to TRBJ2-7, with D hard to call. This CDR3 has 13 amino acids. Germline values: CDR1 SEHNR, CDR2 FQNEAQ (reference sequence). V shed 5 bases and J shed 5 bases, with 13 bases lying between them. As DNA, the CDR3 is TGTGCCAGCAGCATAAAGGATTCCCACGAGCAGTACTTC. This codes for CASSIKDSHEQYF.

The chain carries TRBV12-3 or TRBV12-4 and TRBJ1-5; TRBD1 might be the D (5 bases). The germline V and J ends were trimmed by 5 bases and 1 base, with 9 bases remaining between them. The CDR3 has 14 amino acids. The chain's CDR3 is CASSGEGSNQPQHF. The DNA for the CDR3 is TGTGCCAGCAGTGGGGAGGGGAGCAATCAGCCCCAGCATTTT.

The chain is built from TRBV10-3 and TRBJ2-1, with 8 bases fitting TRBD2. The V segment lost 11 bases and the J segment 0 bases; nucleotides outside the gene matches: 6. The germline V gene has CDR1 ENHRY and CDR2 SYGVKD. The CDR3 is made up of 14 amino acids. CDR3 nucleotides: TGTGCCTCAGGCGGGGGGAGCTCCTACAATGAGCAGTTCTTC. Its translation: CASGGGSSYNEQFF.

The rearrangement links TRBV5-6 to TRBJ2-5, with D perhaps TRBD1 (5 bases). With 2 bases removed from V and 5 bases from J, the gap between germline ends came to 16 bases. The CDR3 has 15 amino acids. Germline CDR1 reads SGHDT; CDR2 reads YYEEEE. As DNA, the CDR3 is TGTGCCAGCAGCTTTCGGACACGACGAGTGGAGACCCAGTACTTC. This encodes CASSFRTRRVETQYF.